The present TCR beta chain was sequenced within a study of naive and memory T cell subsets. The CDR3 contains 17 residues. Looked up from germline, CDR1 is SGDLS and CDR2 is YYNGEE. The V segment lost 3 bases and the J segment 0 bases; nucleotides outside the gene matches: 8. This clonotype was counted ten times or more. Its matching antigen is unknown. Whole-study findings and limits: This RNA-based method may be sensitive to activation-related transcript changes.

A UMI-containing oligonucleotide was joined by 3' ligation to the TCR cDNA template. Reverse transcription used DNase-treated unsorted total RNA, aiming for roughly 1 to 1000 ng. Amplification of ligated cDNA took four PCR rounds with SP2 and nested alpha and beta constant primers. Via MiXCR, TCRdb re-called the 5' RACE reads, giving one row per CDR3 protein. The sample comprises about 48,000 distinct CDR3 sequences, over 3.5% of which are singletons, and approximately 0.84% rests with the top ten. This sequence was found in a female donor in good health. The chain links TRBV9 to TRBJ2-1; 8 nucleotides match TRBD2. CDR3 in amino acids: CASSGLAGQSSYNEQFF. CDR3 nucleotides: TGTGCCAGCAGCGGCTTAGCGGGGCAGAGCTCCTACAATGAGCAGTTCTTC.